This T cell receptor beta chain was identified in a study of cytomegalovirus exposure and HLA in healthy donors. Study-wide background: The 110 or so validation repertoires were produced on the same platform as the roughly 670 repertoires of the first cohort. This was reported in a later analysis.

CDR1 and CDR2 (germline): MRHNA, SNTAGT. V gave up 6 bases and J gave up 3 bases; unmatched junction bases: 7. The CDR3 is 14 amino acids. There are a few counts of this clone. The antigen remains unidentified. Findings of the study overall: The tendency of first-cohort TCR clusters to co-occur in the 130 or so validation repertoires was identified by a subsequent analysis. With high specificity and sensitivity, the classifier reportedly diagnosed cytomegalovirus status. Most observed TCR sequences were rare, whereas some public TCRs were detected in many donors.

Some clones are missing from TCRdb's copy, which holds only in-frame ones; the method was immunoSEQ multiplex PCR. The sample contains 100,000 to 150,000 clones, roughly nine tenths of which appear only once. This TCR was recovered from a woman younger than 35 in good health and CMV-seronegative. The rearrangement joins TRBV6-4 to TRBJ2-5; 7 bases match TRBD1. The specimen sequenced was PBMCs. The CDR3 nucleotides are TGTGCCAGCAGCCCTGGGACAGAGAAAGAGACCCAGTACTTC. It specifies CASSPGTEKETQYF.